This T cell receptor beta chain comes out of a study of blood T cell repertoires in COVID-19. Study-wide background: The study drew acute and convalescent COVID-19 samples from the United States, Italy and Spain.

The CDR3 is 12 residues long. The germline V and J ends were trimmed by 6 bases and 3 bases, with 9 bases remaining between them. CDR1 and CDR2 from the germline V gene are SGHAT and FQDESV (reference sequence). Assay used: immunoSEQ multiplex PCR; TCRdb lists only in-frame clones, some missing. Here the sample spans hundreds of thousands of clones, 85% to 90% being singletons. The chain recombines TRBV11-1 with TRBJ2-7; D is ambiguous. The specimen was PBMCs or T cells enriched from blood (not recorded which). This receptor was obtained from a woman aged 45 to 65 who had recovered from COVID-19. CDR3 sequence reads: CASSNRYYEQYF. The DNA of the CDR3 is TGTGCCAGCAGTAACAGATACTACGAGCAGTACTTC.